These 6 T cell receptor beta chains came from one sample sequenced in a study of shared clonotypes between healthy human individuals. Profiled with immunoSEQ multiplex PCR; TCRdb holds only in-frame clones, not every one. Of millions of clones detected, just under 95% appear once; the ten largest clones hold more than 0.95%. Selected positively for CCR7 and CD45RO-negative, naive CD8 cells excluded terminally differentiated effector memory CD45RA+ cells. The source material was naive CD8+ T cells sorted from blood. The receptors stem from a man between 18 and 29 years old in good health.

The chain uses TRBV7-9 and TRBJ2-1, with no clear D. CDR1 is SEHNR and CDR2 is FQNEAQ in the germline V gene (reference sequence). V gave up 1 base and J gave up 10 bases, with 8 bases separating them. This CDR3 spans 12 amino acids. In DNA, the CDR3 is TGTGCCAGCAGCTTAGGCCCCAGGGAGCAGTTCTTC. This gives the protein CASSLGPREQFF.

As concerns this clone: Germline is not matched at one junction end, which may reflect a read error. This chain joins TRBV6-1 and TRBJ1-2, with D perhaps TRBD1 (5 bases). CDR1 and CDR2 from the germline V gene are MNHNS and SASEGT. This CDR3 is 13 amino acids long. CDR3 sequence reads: CATSIGTTYGYTF. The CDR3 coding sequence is TGTGCCACCAGTATTGGGACCACTTATGGCTACACCTTC.

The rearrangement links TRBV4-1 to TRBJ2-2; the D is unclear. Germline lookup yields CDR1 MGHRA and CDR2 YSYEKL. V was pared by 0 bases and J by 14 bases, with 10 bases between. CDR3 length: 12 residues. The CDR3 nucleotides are TGCGCCAGCAGCCAAGATTACGGGCATCTGTTTTTT. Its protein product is CASSQDYGHLFF.

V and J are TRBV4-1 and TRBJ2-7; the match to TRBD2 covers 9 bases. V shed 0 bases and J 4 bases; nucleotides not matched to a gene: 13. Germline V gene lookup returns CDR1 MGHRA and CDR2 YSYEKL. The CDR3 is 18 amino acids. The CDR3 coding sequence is TGCGCCAGCAGCCAAGATGGTGTAATAGCGGGAGAATCGTACGAGCAGTACTTC. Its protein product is CASSQDGVIAGESYEQYF.

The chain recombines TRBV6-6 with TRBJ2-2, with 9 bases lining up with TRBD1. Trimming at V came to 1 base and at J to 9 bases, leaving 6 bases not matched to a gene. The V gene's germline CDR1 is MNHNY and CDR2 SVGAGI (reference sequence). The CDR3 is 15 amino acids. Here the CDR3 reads CASSYYGQGFWELFF. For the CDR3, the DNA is TGTGCCAGCAGTTACTATGGACAGGGGTTCTGGGAGCTGTTTTTT.

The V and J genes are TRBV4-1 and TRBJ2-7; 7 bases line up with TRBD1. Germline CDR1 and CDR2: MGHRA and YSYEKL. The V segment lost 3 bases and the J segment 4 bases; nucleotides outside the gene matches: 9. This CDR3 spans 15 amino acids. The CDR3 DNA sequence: TGCGCCAGCAGCCAGATAGCGACAGGGATATACGAGCAGTACTTC. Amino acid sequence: CASSQIATGIYEQYF.